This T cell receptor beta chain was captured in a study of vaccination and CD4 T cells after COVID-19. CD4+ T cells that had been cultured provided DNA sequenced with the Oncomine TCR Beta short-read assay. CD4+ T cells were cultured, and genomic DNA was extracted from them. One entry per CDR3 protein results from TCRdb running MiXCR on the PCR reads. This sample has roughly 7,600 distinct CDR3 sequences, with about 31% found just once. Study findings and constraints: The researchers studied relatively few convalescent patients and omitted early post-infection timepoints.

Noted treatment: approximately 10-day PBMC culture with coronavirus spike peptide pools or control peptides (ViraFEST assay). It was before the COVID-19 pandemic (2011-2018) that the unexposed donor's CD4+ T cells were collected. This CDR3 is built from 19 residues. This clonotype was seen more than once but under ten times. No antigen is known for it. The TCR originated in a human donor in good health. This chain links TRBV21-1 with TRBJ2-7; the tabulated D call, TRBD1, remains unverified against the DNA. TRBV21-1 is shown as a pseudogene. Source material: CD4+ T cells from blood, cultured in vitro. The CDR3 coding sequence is TGTGCCAGCAGCAAGTTCCTTTCCCGGGACAGGGGGCGTACCCACGAGCAGTACTTC. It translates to CASSKFLSRDRGRTHEQYF.